This T cell receptor (beta chain) was captured by sequencing in a study of T cell responses to AZD1222 COVID-19 vaccine (dated by TCRdb to the early 2020s). In terms of the full investigation: AZD1222 recipients whose second dose came at about 4 weeks and those whose second dose came at about 12 weeks were combined into one group, since spike-specific TCR depth and breadth did not differ between the two schedules. A total of 230 to 250 trial participants underwent TCR sequencing, of whom 207 received two doses of AZD1222 and 26 received two doses of the MenACWY control vaccine. Enrollment into the trials was organized by age into subgroups of 18-55, 56-69 and 70-plus years, and those subgroups contained about 160, 30 and 59 TCR-sequenced participants, respectively. The paper as a whole reports these results and caveats: Because no day 14 peak-response samples were available, the repertoires could be characterized only after the peak T cell response. The 56-69-year group was small, and its depth increase did not reach significance, likely because of low power. Participants were mostly white British, with more females than males. The authors suggested clonal diversity may have been underestimated. After two AZD1222 doses, spike-specific TCR breadth and depth were significantly higher than at day 0 and than in MenACWY recipients. Vaccine-associated CD4 TCRs spanned the whole spike protein, with dominant responses in regions 160-218 and 743-854. Conclusions about previously exposed vaccinees are limited, since just five or six AZD1222 recipients were seropositive for SARS-CoV-2 at baseline. Epitopes outside the regions mutated in the B.1.351 and B.1.1.7 variants were reportedly recognized by nearly half of the unique spike-specific TCRs.

As regards this clone: Its antigen is not yet known. No base-level quality is on record; no much larger clone is a single base apart. At the DNA level, this CDR3 is encoded by other sequences in the same sample as well.

This specimen's time point label, interpreted: baseline before first vaccination. Vaccinee samples were obtained from the UK trials COV001 and COV002, which included a single-blind randomized controlled phase 2/3 trial of AZD1222 (ChAdOx1 nCoV-19) in healthy adults. Trial participant PBMC samples were collected at day 0 and day 28 after the second dose for TCRbeta chain sequencing. The CDR3 regions of human TCRbeta chains were subjected to immunosequencing. The original methods were these. Repertoire TCRs were checked for matches against a reference library of SARS-CoV-2-specific TCRs that had been generated using the MIRA antigen-specificity platform. Breadth was defined as the fraction of unique TCRs that were SARS-CoV-2-associated. Depth was defined as the fraction of total T cells that were SARS-CoV-2-associated. Using the MIRA data, each spike-specific TCR was mapped to the spike region that the TCR reacts to and placed in a CD4 or CD8 class. Log10-transformed breadth and depth values were compared by one-way ANOVA with Sidak's multiple comparisons tests. Held by TCRdb, this immuneACCESS table contains in-frame sequences only and omits some clones. Under half of the omission traces to an unresolved V gene where checked; the cause of the rest is unknown. V and J calls and clone size are copied from that table; D and trimming were computed from the DNA. The sample has about 110,000 clones on record, about 87% of them singletons. Of the sample, roughly 5% is held by the ten largest clones.

CDR1 and CDR2 were assigned from the germline V gene as SGHRS and YFSETQ. V is reduced by 5 bases and J by 0 bases, leaving a spacing of 8 bases between them. The CDR3 spans 14 residues, from the cysteine through the phenylalanine. Only the CDR3 region is kept as DNA, spanning 42 bases read in frame from base 1. The TCR sequence derives from an adult in good health. The V and J genes are TRBV5-1 and TRBJ1-4; no D gene call is confident. Sequenced here: peripheral blood, sampled on day 0 of AZD1222 vaccination. CDR3 reads: CASSLTSTNEKLFF. The DNA reads as follows: TGCGCCAGCAGTCTCACCTCAACTAATGAAAAACTGTTTTTT.